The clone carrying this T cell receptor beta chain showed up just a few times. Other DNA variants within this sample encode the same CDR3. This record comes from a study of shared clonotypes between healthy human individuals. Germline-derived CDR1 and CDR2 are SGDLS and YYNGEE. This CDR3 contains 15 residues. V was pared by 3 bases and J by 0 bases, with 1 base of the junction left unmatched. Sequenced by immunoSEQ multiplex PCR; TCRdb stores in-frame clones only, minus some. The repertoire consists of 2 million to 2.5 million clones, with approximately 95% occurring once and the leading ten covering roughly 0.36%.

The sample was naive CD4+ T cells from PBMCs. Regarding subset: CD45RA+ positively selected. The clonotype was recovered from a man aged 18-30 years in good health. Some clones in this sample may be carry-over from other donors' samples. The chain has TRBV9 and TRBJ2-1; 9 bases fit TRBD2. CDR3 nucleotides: TGTGCCAGCAGCGGTAGCGGGAGCTCCTACAATGAGCAGTTCTTC. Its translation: CASSGSGSSYNEQFF.